This entry features one T cell receptor beta chain sequence. The antigen this receptor binds is unknown. No qualities accompany the bases; no much larger clone lies one base away. This record belongs to a study of shared clonotypes between healthy human individuals (TCRdb year 2020). Notes on the research overall: Three men and a couple of women, aged 18 to 49 years, made up the cohort. For each donor, three plates each were used for CD4 naive and CD4 memory, two plates were used for CD8 naive, and one plate was used for CD8 memory. The study deeply sequenced blood TCR repertoires of five healthy adults to estimate repertoire size and the extent of clonotype sharing between individuals. To increase sequencing depth and limit assay-specific biases, different laboratories used diverse techniques to prepare libraries and sequence TCR repertoires. Each donor's leukapheresis produced roughly between roughly 0.85 and 10 billion PBMCs. Broader findings and caveats from the paper: Across several donors, roughly 5.1% of naive CD4, roughly 3.5% of naive CD8, roughly 2.2% of memory CD4, and over 0.35% of memory CD8 clonotypes were shared. Estimated clonotype richness was generally larger for naive than for memory subsets. Incomplete sequencing was indicated by rarefaction of sorted-subset datasets, despite the large sequencing depth. Clonotypes shared by all four sorted-subset donors showed higher generation probabilities than non-shared clonotypes. Because the study included only a small number of donors, the genetic and exposure-history diversity represented was limited. Based on pairwise subsampling, the degree of clonotype sharing among donors was expected to be affected by sequencing depth. Sampling was limited to blood, and TCR repertoires in tissue likely differ from TCR repertoires in blood.

Using the deep immunoSEQ assay, multiplex PCR amplified TCR CDR3 regions from genomic DNA. Genomic DNA extracted from each cell subset was distributed evenly over all wells of several immunoSEQ 96-well plates, and each plate served as one replicate. For sorted subsets, 200 ng of genomic DNA, equivalent to around 29,000 T cell genomes, went into each replicate PCR. Purified libraries were quantified with a Qubit 3.0 fluorometer, sized on a Bioanalyzer 2100, and re-quantified with the KAPA Library Quantification kit. Every immunoSEQ 96-well plate was sequenced on a separate single-read 150-cycle Illumina NextSeq 550 flow cell. As for the original processing: Because only junctional sequences without quality scores were contained in the immunoSEQ output, filtering matching that applied to full-length reads could not be performed. Sequences were annotated with PyIR, a Python wrapper for IgBLAST v1.9, and V/J genes and CDR3 were assigned using IMGT germline references. Reads were removed for weak V/J assignments (E-value above 1e-6), missing CDR3, stop codons, out-of-frame junctions, or ambiguous translated residues. A V3J clonotype was defined by an identical inferred V gene, J gene, and CDR3 amino acid sequence. The percentage overlap between two repertoires was calculated by dividing the number of shared unique clonotypes by the size of the smaller repertoire. Repertoire richness was assessed with RTK rarefaction, the Chao1 estimator, and Recon v2.1 estimates of unobserved clonotypes. Generation probabilities for all TCRbeta clonotypes obtained by the gDNA method from a handful of donors were computed using OLGA. TCRdb re-hosts the immuneACCESS table, in-frame sequences only. Its copies lack some clones; in the studies checked, an unresolved V gene accounts for under half of them, and the cause for the rest is not known. The DNA was the basis for D and trimming; V, J and clone size are from that table. The sample table lists 1,500,000 or so clones, approximately 98.5% of them with a count of one. Roughly 0.36% of the sample comes from the top ten.

The donors were healthy, HIV-negative adults with no recently reported acute infections or vaccinations. Every donor was a Caucasian adult living in Nashville, Tennessee, USA. CD4+ T cells were enriched through magnetic negative selection, after which naive cells were positively selected on CD45RA and the remaining negative fraction served as the memory subset. Blood was obtained by leukapheresis, after which PBMCs were separated by Ficoll-Histopaque density gradient centrifugation and cryopreserved in liquid nitrogen vapor phase. Purity and quantity of every magnetically sorted T cell population were checked by analytical flow cytometry. From each sorted fraction, genomic DNA was isolated and quantified by UV absorbance on a Nanodrop 2000c. This TCR came from a man aged 25-45 years in good health. The sequencing sample was made of naive CD4+ T cells sorted from blood. The cell subset or site label on this specimen signifies: CD45RA+ positively selected.

CDR3 loop: CASSIGPRGYTF. The nucleotides read TGTGCCAGTAGTATCGGGCCGAGAGGCTACACCTTC. The receptor chain draws on TRBV19 and TRBJ1-2, with the D gene uncertain. CDR1 and CDR2 are read off the germline V gene (reference sequence) as LNHDA and SQIVND. Trimming takes 3 bases from V and 8 bases from J, and the germline ends sit 10 bases apart. Spanning cysteine to phenylalanine, the CDR3 consists of 12 amino acids. Solely the CDR3 DNA is kept, with 36 bases framed from the first base.